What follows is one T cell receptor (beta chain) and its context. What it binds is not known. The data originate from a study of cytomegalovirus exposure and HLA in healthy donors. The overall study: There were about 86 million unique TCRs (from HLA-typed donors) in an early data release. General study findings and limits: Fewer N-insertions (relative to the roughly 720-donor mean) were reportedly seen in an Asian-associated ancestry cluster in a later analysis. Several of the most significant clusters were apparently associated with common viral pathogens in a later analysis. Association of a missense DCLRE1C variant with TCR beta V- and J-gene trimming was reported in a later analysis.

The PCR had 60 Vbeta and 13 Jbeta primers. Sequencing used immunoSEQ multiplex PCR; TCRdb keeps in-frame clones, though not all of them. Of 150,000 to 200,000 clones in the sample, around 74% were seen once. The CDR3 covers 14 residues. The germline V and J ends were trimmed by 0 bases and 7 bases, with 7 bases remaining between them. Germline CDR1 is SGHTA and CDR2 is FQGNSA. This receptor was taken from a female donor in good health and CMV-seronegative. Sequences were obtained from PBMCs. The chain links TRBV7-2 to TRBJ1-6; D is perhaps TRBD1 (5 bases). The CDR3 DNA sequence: TGTGCCAGCAGCTTAGCGGGGGGGAATTCACCCCTCCACTTT. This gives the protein CASSLAGGNSPLHF. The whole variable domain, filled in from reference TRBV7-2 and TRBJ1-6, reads GAGVSQSPSNKVTEKGKDVELRCDPISGHTALYWYRQSLGQGLEFLIYFQGNSAPDKSGLPSDRFSAERTGGSVSTLTIQRTQQEDSAVYLCASSLAGGNSPLHFGNGTRLTVT.